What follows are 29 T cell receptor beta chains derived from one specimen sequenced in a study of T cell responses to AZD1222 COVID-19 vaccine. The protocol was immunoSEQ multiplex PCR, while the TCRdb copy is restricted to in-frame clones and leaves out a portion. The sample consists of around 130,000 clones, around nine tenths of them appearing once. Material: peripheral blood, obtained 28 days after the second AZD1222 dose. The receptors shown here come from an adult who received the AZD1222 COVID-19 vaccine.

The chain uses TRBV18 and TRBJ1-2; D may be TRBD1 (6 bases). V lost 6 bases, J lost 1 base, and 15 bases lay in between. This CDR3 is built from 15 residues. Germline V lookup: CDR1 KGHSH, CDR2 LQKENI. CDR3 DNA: TGTGCCAGCTCTTTAGCGACAGGACATAACTATGGCTACACCTTC. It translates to CASSLATGHNYGYTF. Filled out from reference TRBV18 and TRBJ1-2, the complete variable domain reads NAGVMQNPRHLVRRRGQEARLRCSPMKGHSHVYWYRQLPEEGLKFMVYLQKENIIDESGMPKERFSAEFPKEGPSILRIQQVVRGDSAAYFCASSLATGHNYGYTFGSGTRLTVV.

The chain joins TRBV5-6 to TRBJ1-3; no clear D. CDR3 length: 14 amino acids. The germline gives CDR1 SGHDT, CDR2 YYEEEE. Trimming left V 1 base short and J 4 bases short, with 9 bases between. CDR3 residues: CASSLLIGGNTIYF. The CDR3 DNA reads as TGTGCCAGCAGCTTGTTGATAGGGGGAAACACCATATATTTT. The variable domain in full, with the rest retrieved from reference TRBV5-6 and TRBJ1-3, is DAGVTQSPTHLIKTRGQQVTLRCSPKSGHDTVSWYQQALGQGPQFIFQYYEEEERQRGNFPDRFSGHQFPNYSSELNVNALLLGDSALYLCASSLLIGGNTIYFGEGSWLTVV.

The CDR3 is CASSLAPGRLIQSNEQFF. The CDR3, as DNA: TGTGCCAGCAGCTTAGCGCCAGGACGCCTAATACAATCGAATGAGCAGTTCTTC. The gene calls are TRBV7-9 and TRBJ2-1; D not resolved. Trimming removed 0 bases from V and 7 bases from J, with 22 bases in between. This CDR3 is 18 amino acids long. Germline CDR1 SEHNR, CDR2 FQNEAQ (reference sequence).

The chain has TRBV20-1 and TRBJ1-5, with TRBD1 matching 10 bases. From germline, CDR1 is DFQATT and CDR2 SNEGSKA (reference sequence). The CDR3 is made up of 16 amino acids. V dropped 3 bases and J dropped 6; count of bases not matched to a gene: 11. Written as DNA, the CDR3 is TGCAGTGCTAGTTATGGGACAGGGGTATCAGGTCAGCCCCAGCATTTT. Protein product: CSASYGTGVSGQPQHF.

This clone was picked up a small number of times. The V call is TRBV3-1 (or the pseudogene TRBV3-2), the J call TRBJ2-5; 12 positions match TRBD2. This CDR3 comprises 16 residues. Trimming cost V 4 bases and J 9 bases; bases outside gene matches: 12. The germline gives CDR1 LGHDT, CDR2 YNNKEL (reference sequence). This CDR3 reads CASSPRTSGRFLAQYF. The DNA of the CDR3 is TGTGCCAGCAGCCCCCGAACTAGCGGGAGGTTCTTGGCCCAGTACTTC.

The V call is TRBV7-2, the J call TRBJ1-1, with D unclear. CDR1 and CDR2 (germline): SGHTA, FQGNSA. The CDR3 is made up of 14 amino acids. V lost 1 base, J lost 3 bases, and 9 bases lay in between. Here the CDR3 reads CASSLVSGDTEAFF. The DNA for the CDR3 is TGTGCCAGCAGCTTAGTAAGTGGAGACACTGAAGCTTTCTTT.

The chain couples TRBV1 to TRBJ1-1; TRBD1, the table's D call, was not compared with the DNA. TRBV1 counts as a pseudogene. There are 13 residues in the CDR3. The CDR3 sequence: CTSSQRGGTEAFF. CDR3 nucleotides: TGCACCAGCAGCCAAAGAGGGGGCACTGAAGCTTTCTTT.

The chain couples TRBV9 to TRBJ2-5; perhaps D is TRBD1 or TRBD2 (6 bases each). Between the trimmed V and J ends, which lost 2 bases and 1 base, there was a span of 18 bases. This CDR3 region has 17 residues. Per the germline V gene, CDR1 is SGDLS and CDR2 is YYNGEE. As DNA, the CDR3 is TGTGCCAGCAGCGTTGGCGGGACACAAGGCGCCCAAGAGACCCAGTACTTC. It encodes CASSVGGTQGAQETQYF.

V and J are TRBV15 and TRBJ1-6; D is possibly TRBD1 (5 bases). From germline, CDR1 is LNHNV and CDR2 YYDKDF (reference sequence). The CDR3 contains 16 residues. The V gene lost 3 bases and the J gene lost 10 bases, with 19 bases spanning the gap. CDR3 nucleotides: TGTGCCACCAGCAGGTCGATTGGGGCGGGGGAATCACCCCTCCACTTT. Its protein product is CATSRSIGAGESPLHF.

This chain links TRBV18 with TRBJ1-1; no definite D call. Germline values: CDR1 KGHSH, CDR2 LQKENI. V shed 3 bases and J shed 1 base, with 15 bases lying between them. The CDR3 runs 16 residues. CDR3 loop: CASSPQDGSANTEAFF. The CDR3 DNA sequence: TGTGCCAGCTCACCTCAAGACGGATCGGCGAACACTGAAGCTTTCTTT.

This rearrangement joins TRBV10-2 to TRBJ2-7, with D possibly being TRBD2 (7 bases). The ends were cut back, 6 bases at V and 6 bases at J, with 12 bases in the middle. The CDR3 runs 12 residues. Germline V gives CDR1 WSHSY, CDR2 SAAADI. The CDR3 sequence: CASRHREGEQYF. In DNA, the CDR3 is TGCGCCAGCAGGCACAGGGAGGGCGAGCAGTACTTC.

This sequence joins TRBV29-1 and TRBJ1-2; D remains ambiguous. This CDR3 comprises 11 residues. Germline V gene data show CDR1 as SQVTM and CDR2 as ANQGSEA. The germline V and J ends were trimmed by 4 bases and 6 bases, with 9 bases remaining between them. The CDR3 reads CSVGGTHGYTF. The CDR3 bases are TGCAGCGTTGGAGGTACCCATGGCTACACCTTC.

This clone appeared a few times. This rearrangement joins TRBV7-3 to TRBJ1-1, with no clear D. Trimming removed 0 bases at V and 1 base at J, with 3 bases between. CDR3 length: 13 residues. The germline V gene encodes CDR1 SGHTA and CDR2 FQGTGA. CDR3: CASSLTSNTEAFF. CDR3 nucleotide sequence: TGTGCCAGCAGCTTAACGTCGAACACTGAAGCTTTCTTT.

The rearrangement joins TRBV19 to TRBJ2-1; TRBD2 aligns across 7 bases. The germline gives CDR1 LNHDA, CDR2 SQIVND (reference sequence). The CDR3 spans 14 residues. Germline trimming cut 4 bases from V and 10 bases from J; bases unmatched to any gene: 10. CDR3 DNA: TGTGCCAGTAGTAGGGCGGGAGCTCTCCAAGAGCAGTTCTTC. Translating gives CASSRAGALQEQFF.

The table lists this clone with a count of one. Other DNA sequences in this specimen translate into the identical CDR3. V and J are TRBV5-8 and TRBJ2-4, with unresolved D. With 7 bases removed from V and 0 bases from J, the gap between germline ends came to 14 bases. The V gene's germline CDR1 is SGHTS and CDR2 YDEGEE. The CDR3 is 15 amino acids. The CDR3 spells CASSPLTVAKNIQYF. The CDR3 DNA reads TGTGCCAGCTCTCCGCTCACCGTAGCCAAAAACATTCAGTACTTC.

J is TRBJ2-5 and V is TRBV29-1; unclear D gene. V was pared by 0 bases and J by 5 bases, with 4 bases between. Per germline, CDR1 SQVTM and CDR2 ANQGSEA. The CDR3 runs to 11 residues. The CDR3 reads CSVEDWETQYF. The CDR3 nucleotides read TGCAGCGTTGAAGATTGGGAGACCCAGTACTTC.

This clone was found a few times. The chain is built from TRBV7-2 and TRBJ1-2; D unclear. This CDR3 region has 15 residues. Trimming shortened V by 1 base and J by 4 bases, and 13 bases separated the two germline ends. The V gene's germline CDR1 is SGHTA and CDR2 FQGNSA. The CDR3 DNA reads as TGTGCCAGCAGCTTAGACCCATCAGGAGTCTATGGCTACACCTTC. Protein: CASSLDPSGVYGYTF.

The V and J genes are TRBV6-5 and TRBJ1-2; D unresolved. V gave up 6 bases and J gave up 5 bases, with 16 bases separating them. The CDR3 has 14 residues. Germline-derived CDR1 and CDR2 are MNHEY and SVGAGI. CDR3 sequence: CASRKSQPLYGYTF. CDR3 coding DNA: TGTGCCAGCAGAAAAAGCCAGCCGTTATATGGCTACACCTTC.

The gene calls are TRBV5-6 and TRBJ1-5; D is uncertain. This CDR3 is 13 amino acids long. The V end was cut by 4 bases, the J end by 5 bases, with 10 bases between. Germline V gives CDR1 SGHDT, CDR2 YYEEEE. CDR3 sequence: CASSPWGYQPQHF. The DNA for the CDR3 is TGTGCCAGCAGCCCTTGGGGATATCAGCCCCAGCATTTT.

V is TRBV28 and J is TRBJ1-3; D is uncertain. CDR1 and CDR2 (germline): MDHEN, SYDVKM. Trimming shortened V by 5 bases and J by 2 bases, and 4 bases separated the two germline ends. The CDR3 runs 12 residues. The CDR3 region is CASSQPGNTIYF. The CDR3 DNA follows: TGTGCCAGCAGTCAACCTGGAAACACCATATATTTT.

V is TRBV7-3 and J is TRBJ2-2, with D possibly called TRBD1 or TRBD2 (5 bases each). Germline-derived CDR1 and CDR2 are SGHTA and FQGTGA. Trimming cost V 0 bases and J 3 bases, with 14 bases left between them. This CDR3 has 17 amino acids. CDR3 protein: CASSLTMGTWDTGELFF. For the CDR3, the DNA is TGTGCCAGCAGCTTAACTATGGGGACCTGGGACACCGGGGAGCTGTTTTTT.

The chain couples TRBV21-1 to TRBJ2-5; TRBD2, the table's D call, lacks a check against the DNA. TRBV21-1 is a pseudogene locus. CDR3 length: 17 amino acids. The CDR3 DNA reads TGTGCCAGCAGCCAAAGGGATGGCGGGGGGGCCGGGGAGACCCAGTACTTC. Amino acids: CASSQRDGGGAGETQYF.

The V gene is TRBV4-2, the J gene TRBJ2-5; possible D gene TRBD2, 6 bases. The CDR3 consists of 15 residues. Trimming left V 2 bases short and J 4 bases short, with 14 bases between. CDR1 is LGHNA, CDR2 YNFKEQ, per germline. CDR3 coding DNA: TGTGCCAGCAGCCAACGAACGGGAGCCTCAGAGACCCAGTACTTC. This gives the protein CASSQRTGASETQYF.

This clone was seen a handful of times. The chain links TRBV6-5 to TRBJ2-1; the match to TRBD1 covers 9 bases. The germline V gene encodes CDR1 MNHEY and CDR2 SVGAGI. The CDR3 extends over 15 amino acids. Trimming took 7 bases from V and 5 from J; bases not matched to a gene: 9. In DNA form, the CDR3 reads TGTGCCAGCACGGCAGGACAGGGGCCCAACAATGAGCAGTTCTTC. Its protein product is CASTAGQGPNNEQFF.

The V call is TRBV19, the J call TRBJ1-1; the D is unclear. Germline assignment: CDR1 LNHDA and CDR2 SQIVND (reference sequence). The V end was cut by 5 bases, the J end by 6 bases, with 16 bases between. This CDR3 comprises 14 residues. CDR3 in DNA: TGTGCCAGTAGTTATTACTCGGGGAGACCTGAAGCTTTCTTT. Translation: CASSYYSGRPEAFF.

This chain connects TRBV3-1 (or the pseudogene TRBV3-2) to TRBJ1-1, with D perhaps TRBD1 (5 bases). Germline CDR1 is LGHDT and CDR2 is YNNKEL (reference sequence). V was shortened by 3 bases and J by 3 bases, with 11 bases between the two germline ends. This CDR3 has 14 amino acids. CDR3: CASSHPGADTEAFF. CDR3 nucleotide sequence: TGTGCCAGCAGCCATCCCGGGGCGGACACTGAAGCTTTCTTT.

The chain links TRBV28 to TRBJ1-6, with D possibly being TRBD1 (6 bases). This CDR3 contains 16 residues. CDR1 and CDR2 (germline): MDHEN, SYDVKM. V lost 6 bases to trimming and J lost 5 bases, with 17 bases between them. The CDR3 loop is CASSPDRRPNNSPLHF. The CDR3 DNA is TGTGCCAGCAGCCCCGACAGGCGCCCCAATAATTCACCCCTCCACTTT.

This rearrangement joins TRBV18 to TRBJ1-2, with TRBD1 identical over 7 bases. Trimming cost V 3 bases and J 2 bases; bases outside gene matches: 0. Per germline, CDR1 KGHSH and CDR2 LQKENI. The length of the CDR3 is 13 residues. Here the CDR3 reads CASSPDRNYGYTF. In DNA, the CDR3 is TGTGCCAGCTCACCGGACAGGAACTATGGCTACACCTTC.

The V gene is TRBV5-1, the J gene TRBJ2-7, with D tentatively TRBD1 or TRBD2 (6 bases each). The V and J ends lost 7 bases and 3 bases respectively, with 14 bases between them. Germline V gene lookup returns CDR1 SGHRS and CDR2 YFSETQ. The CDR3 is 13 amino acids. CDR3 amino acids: CASRAGTHYEQYF. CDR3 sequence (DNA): TGCGCCAGCCGGGCGGGGACACACTACGAGCAGTACTTC.